This TCR beta chain emerged from a study of shared clonotypes between healthy human individuals. Naive CD8 cells comprised CD45RO-negative, CCR7-positively selected cells, excluding terminally differentiated effector memory CD45RA+ cells. Some clones are missing from TCRdb's copy, which holds only in-frame ones; the method was immunoSEQ multiplex PCR. The sample lists about 820,000 clones; about 92% were seen once. Germline V gene lookup returns CDR1 SNHLY and CDR2 FYNNEI. With 3 bases removed from V and 2 bases from J, the gap between germline ends came to 17 bases. The CDR3 extends over 17 amino acids.

Sequencing was performed on naive CD8+ T cells sorted from blood. The rearrangement uses TRBV2 and TRBJ2-1; D gene ambiguous. The receptor was isolated from a man aged 30 to 45 in good health. CDR3 in DNA: TGTGCCAGCAGTGATGGGATACCGGGTCTTCCCTACAATGAGCAGTTCTTC. This sequence encodes CASSDGIPGLPYNEQFF. The entire variable domain, with the rest obtained from reference TRBV2 and TRBJ2-1, is as follows: EPEVTQTPSHQVTQMGQEVILRCVPISNHLYFYWYRQILGQKVEFLVSFYNNEISEKSEIFDDQFSVERPDGSNFTLKIRSTKLEDSAMYFCASSDGIPGLPYNEQFFGPGTRLTVL.